These 30 T cell receptor beta chains were sequenced from one sample in a study of T cell repertoires in cytomegalovirus infection. The antigens these receptors bind are not known. A single record per CDR3 protein comes from TCRdb applying MiXCR to the reads. The sample includes approximately 100,000 distinct CDR3 sequences, roughly 39% seen only once; the top ten take about two thirds. Material: CD8+ T cells from cultured PBMCs, obtained from culture after CMV antigen stimulation. The receptors come from a human donor in good health (CMV status not recorded). Some clones in this sample may be carry-over from other donors' samples.

The table lists this clonotype with many counts. The chain combines TRBV6-1 with TRBJ1-1; 7 bases are shared with TRBD1. The CDR3 covers 16 residues. Trimming removed 5 bases from V and 6 bases from J; junction bases left unmatched: 15. Germline CDR1 MNHNS, CDR2 SASEGT. The CDR3 coding sequence is TGTGCCAGCAGTCTAGACAGGGCTGAGGTACGGTCTGAAGCTTTCTTT. This encodes CASSLDRAEVRSEAFF.

The chain uses TRBV20-1 and TRBJ1-2; D uncertain. The V end was cut by 2 bases, the J end by 5 bases, with 9 bases between. The CDR3 sequence is 12 residues long. CDR1 DFQATT and CDR2 SNEGSKA come from the germline V gene (reference sequence). CDR3 loop: CSARPPGYGYTF. Here the CDR3 DNA reads TGCAGTGCTAGACCCCCCGGGTATGGCTACACCTTC.

As for this clonotype: This may come from a read error, since a much larger clone is one base off. The chain is built from TRBV27 and TRBJ1-5, with 11 bases fitting TRBD1. Germline V gene sequence: CDR1 MNHEY, CDR2 SMNVEV (reference sequence). The CDR3 totals 18 residues. CDR3 sequence reads: CASILSWTGGGNNQPQHF. In DNA, the CDR3 is TGTGCCAGCATTTTATCGTGGACAGGGGGCGGGAACAATCAGCCCCAGCATTTT.

This rearrangement joins TRBV7-8 to TRBJ1-2, with D uncertain. The CDR3 consists of 14 residues. Germline V gives CDR1 SGHVS, CDR2 FQNEAQ. V was pared by 1 base and J by 0 bases, with 6 bases between. For the CDR3, the DNA is TGTGCCAGCAGCTTAGTCGCGGCTAACTATGGCTACACCTTC. Its protein product is CASSLVAANYGYTF.

The gene calls are TRBV10-2 and TRBJ1-1; D is uncertain. The germline V gene encodes CDR1 WSHSY and CDR2 SAAADI. V lost 3 bases to trimming and J lost 5 bases, with 10 bases between them. The CDR3 loop spans 13 amino acids. The CDR3 sequence is CASSDGGITEAFF. For the CDR3, the DNA is TGCGCCAGCAGTGATGGAGGGATAACTGAAGCTTTCTTT.

The chain carries TRBV7-3 and TRBJ2-7; TRBD2 aligns across 12 bases. This CDR3 has 19 amino acids. The J segment lost 0 bases and the V segment lost 6 bases, leaving 15 bases of the junction unmatched. From germline, CDR1 is SGHTA and CDR2 FQGTGA. CDR3 in amino acids: CASSTTRTSGASSSYEQYF. CDR3 nucleotides: TGTGCCAGCAGTACGACCAGGACTAGCGGGGCCTCGAGCTCCTACGAGCAGTACTTC. Full variable domain (outside the CDR3, taken from reference TRBV7-3 and TRBJ2-7): GAGVSQTPSNKVTEKGKYVELRCDPISGHTALYWYRQSLGQGPEFLIYFQGTGAADDSGLPNDRFFAVRPEGSVSTLKIQRTERGDSAVYLCASSTTRTSGASSSYEQYFGPGTRLTVT.

This clonotype was seen a few times. This chain uses TRBV7-6 with TRBJ2-3; perhaps D is TRBD1 or TRBD2 (5 bases each). Trimming removed 1 base at V and 4 bases at J, with 18 bases between. Looked up from germline, CDR1 is SGHVS and CDR2 is FNYEAQ. The CDR3 is 17 residues long. CDR3 DNA: TGTGCCAGCAGCTTAGTTTCGGACAACGGGGCTCCAGATACGCAGTATTTT. It is translated as CASSLVSDNGAPDTQYF. Full variable domain (remainder filled in from reference TRBV7-6 and TRBJ2-3): GAGVSQSPRYKVTKRGQDVALRCDPISGHVSLYWYRQALGQGPEFLTYFNYEAQQDKSGLPNDRFSAERPEGSISTLTIQRTEQRDSAMYRCASSLVSDNGAPDTQYFGPGTRLTVL.

The chain links TRBV20-1 to TRBJ2-1; D not resolved. V was cut by 6 bases and J by 6 bases, with 9 bases left in between. This CDR3 comprises 11 residues. Germline lookup yields CDR1 DFQATT and CDR2 SNEGSKA (reference sequence). The CDR3 region is CSARASNEQFF. In DNA, the CDR3 is TGCAGTGCCCGAGCAAGCAATGAGCAGTTCTTC.

This chain uses TRBV6-8 with TRBJ1-5; D is uncertain. Germline CDR1 is MNHGY and CDR2 is SAAAGT. The CDR3 has 13 residues. The ends were cut back, 0 bases at V and 6 bases at J, with 6 bases in the middle. The DNA for the CDR3 is TGTGCCAGCAGTTACTCGAAGGGTCAGCCCCAGCATTTT. Translated: CASSYSKGQPQHF.

J is TRBJ2-7 and V is TRBV12-3 or TRBV12-4; perhaps TRBD1 as D (5 bases). Trimming took 5 bases from V and 6 from J, leaving 17 bases between them. The CDR3 contains 14 residues. The CDR3 region has the DNA TGTGCCAGCAGTCCATCGGAAGGGGCGCGCGAGCAGTACTTC. Residues: CASSPSEGAREQYF.

This clonotype has just a few counts. The chain recombines TRBV24-1 with TRBJ2-3; maybe TRBD2 (5 bases). CDR3 length equals 15 residues. CDR1 is KGHDR and CDR2 is SFDVKD in the germline V gene. Between the trimmed V and J ends, which lost 2 bases and 4 bases, there was a span of 12 bases. CDR3 bases: TGTGCCACCAGTGATTCGGAGGACTTCTCAGATACGCAGTATTTT. As protein: CATSDSEDFSDTQYF.

V gene TRBV2 combines with J gene TRBJ2-3, with 8 bases identical to TRBD1. The CDR3 loop spans 15 amino acids. After removal of 5 bases from V and 0 bases from J, the junction contained 4 bases not matched to a gene. Germline V lookup: CDR1 SNHLY, CDR2 FYNNEI. This CDR3 is CASSNDRGSTDTQYF. Here the CDR3 DNA reads TGTGCCAGCAGTAACGACAGGGGAAGCACAGATACGCAGTATTTT.

A single count supports this clonotype. This rearrangement joins TRBV5-1 to TRBJ1-2; D is uncertain. The CDR3 is 13 residues long. Germline V gives CDR1 SGHRS, CDR2 YFSETQ. Between the trimmed V and J ends, which lost 2 bases and 2 bases, there was a span of 7 bases. The CDR3 DNA follows: TGCGCCAGCAGCTTTGAGGCGAACTATGGCTACACCTTC. It translates to CASSFEANYGYTF.

The gene calls are TRBV6-5 and TRBJ1-5; D may be TRBD1 (5 bases). The ends were cut back, 8 bases at V and 3 bases at J, with 11 bases in the middle. CDR3 length equals 13 residues. The germline V gene encodes CDR1 MNHEY and CDR2 SVGAGI. CDR3 residues: CASSGSYNQPQHF. CDR3 coding DNA: TGTGCCAGCTCAGGGTCGTACAATCAGCCCCAGCATTTT.

In this sample, this clonotype turned up a few times. The chain joins TRBV20-1 to TRBJ1-5, with 8 positions matching TRBD1. The V gene end was trimmed by 5 bases and the J gene end by 0 bases; junction bases not matched to a gene: 9. Germline lookup yields CDR1 DFQATT and CDR2 SNEGSKA (reference sequence). The CDR3 is 16 amino acids. CDR3 in amino acids: CSAYEQGDYSNQPQHF. In nucleotides, the CDR3 is TGCAGTGCTTACGAACAGGGGGATTATAGCAATCAGCCCCAGCATTTT.

This clonotype was counted a few times. The chain employs TRBV7-9 and TRBJ2-7, with D perhaps matching TRBD1 or TRBD2 (5 bases each). The CDR3 is 13 amino acids. Trimming stripped 1 base from V and 5 bases from J, with 9 bases between. Germline CDR1 is SEHNR and CDR2 is FQNEAQ (reference sequence). The CDR3, as DNA: TGTGCCAGCAGCTTAGTCAGGGACCACGAGCAGTACTTC. This codes for CASSLVRDHEQYF.

In this sample, this clonotype turned up a few times. The CDR3 protein is CASSSTSGGRYEQYF. CDR3 nucleotide sequence: TGTGCCAGCAGTTCTACTAGCGGGGGACGATACGAGCAGTACTTC. The genes are TRBV28 and TRBJ2-7; 11 positions match TRBD2. Germline V gene sequence: CDR1 MDHEN, CDR2 SYDVKM. This CDR3 is built from 15 residues. V lost 4 bases, J lost 4 bases, and 6 bases stayed unmatched.

The sample holds a few counts of this clonotype. The chain carries TRBV7-3 and TRBJ2-3, with 8 bases identical to TRBD2. From germline, CDR1 is SGHTA and CDR2 FQGTGA. V shed 2 bases, J shed 4 bases, and the junction held 5 bases outside the gene matches. This CDR3 spans 15 amino acids. CDR3: CASSLVGGAADTQYF. The CDR3 DNA is TGTGCCAGCAGCTTAGTCGGGGGGGCAGCAGATACGCAGTATTTT. The full variable domain, completed using reference TRBV7-3 and TRBJ2-3, is GAGVSQTPSNKVTEKGKYVELRCDPISGHTALYWYRQSLGQGPEFLIYFQGTGAADDSGLPNDRFFAVRPEGSVSTLKIQRTERGDSAVYLCASSLVGGAADTQYFGPGTRLTVL.

The rearrangement joins TRBV28 to TRBJ1-5; no firm D call. The V end lost 8 bases, the J end lost 1 base, and 18 bases lay between the germline ends. The CDR3 contains 16 residues. CDR1 is MDHEN, CDR2 SYDVKM, per germline. CDR3 nucleotide sequence: TGTGCCAGCTCCCCGGGAGGACCCCTAAGCAATCAGCCCCAGCATTTT. It is translated as CASSPGGPLSNQPQHF.

J is TRBJ2-3 and V is TRBV6-1; the match to TRBD2 covers 11 bases. The CDR3 consists of 14 residues. Germline V lookup: CDR1 MNHNS, CDR2 SASEGT. Trimming cost V 8 bases and J 4 bases; bases outside gene matches: 5. CDR3 coding DNA: TGTGCCAGCTCACTAGCGGGGGCCCCAGATACGCAGTATTTT. Protein: CASSLAGAPDTQYF.

This clonotype was picked up a small number of times. The chain carries TRBV11-3 and TRBJ1-1; tentative D call: TRBD1 (6 bases). The CDR3 runs 13 residues. Trimming stripped 4 bases from V and 7 bases from J, with 13 bases between. The germline CDR1 and CDR2 sequences are SGHNT and YENEEA. Here the CDR3 reads CASSYRRGHEAFF. The CDR3 nucleotides read TGTGCCAGCAGCTACCGTCGGGGGCATGAAGCTTTCTTT.

This clonotype was seen a single time. CDR3 sequence: CASSLTGQGILDENEQFF. The CDR3 nucleotides are TGTGCCAGCAGCTTGACTGGACAGGGTATTTTGGATGAGAATGAGCAGTTCTTC. V and J are TRBV5-4 and TRBJ2-1, with 8 bases fitting TRBD1. V lost 1 base to trimming and J lost 7 bases; unmatched junction nucleotides: 16. This CDR3 has 18 residues. CDR1 SGHNT and CDR2 YYREEE come from the germline V gene (reference sequence). The variable domain in full, completed from reference TRBV5-4 and TRBJ2-1, reads ETGVTQSPTHLIKTRGQQVTLRCSSQSGHNTVSWYQQALGQGPQFIFQYYREEENGRGNFPPRFSGLQFPNYSSELNVNALELDDSALYLCASSLTGQGILDENEQFFGPGTRLTVL.

The rearrangement uses TRBV27 and TRBJ2-7, with 9 nucleotides matching TRBD2. The V gene end was trimmed by 4 bases and the J gene end by 2 bases; junction bases not matched to a gene: 9. The germline V gene encodes CDR1 MNHEY and CDR2 SMNVEV (reference sequence). The CDR3 contains 16 residues. CDR3: CASSYSGGSPPYEQYF. The CDR3, as DNA: TGTGCCAGCAGTTACAGCGGGGGGTCCCCTCCCTACGAGCAGTACTTC.

This clonotype was seen a handful of times. J is TRBJ1-2 and V is TRBV5-4, with a tentative D call TRBD1 (5 bases). The germline gives CDR1 SGHNT, CDR2 YYREEE (reference sequence). Deletions cut 3 bases from V and 10 bases from J, with 16 bases between. This CDR3 comprises 13 residues. The CDR3 sequence: CASSSTGGVVYTF. DNA of the CDR3: TGTGCCAGCAGCTCTACGGGAGGGGTAGTCTACACCTTC.

The rearrangement uses TRBV7-4 and TRBJ1-3; 7 nucleotides line up with TRBD1. Germline lookup yields CDR1 SGHVT and CDR2 SQSDAQ. CDR3 length: 17 residues. V gave up 5 bases and J gave up 0 bases; unmatched junction bases: 10. CDR3 in DNA: TGTGCCAGCAGCCCCCCGGGACAGACAATCTCTGGAAACACCATATATTTT. Translating gives CASSPPGQTISGNTIYF. The full variable domain, completed using reference TRBV7-4 and TRBJ1-3, is GAGVSQSPRYKVAKRGRDVALRCDSISGHVTLYWYRQTLGQGSEVLTYSQSDAQRDKSGRPSGRFSAERPERSVSTLKIQRTEQGDSAVYLCASSPPGQTISGNTIYFGEGSWLTVV.

The V gene is TRBV7-9, the J gene TRBJ2-1; D uncertain. Trimming cost V 6 bases and J 5 bases, with 11 bases left between them. CDR1 is SEHNR and CDR2 is FQNEAQ in the germline V gene (reference sequence). The CDR3 is made up of 13 amino acids. DNA for the CDR3: TGTGCCAGCAGGGTTACCCGTAACAATGAGCAGTTCTTC. Translating it yields CASRVTRNNEQFF.

This clonotype has only a few counts. This chain joins TRBV7-9 and TRBJ2-7; D not resolved. This CDR3 is built from 11 residues. The germline V gene has CDR1 SEHNR and CDR2 FQNEAQ (reference sequence). The V and J ends lost 3 bases and 2 bases respectively, with 2 bases between them. CDR3 DNA sequence: TGTGCCAGCAGCTTGACCTACGAGCAGTACTTC. This gives the protein CASSLTYEQYF.

CDR3 DNA sequence: TGTGCCAGCAGCTTGGGAGGCCATGAGCAGTTCTTC. Protein: CASSLGGHEQFF. The chain joins TRBV7-2 to TRBJ2-1, with TRBD2 as a possible D gene (6 bases). This CDR3 is 12 amino acids long. Germline CDR1 reads SGHTA; CDR2 reads FQGNSA. V was clipped by 3 bases and J by 8 bases, with 8 bases between them.

The V gene is TRBV4-1, the J gene TRBJ2-7, with 8 positions matching TRBD2. Germline V gene data show CDR1 as MGHRA and CDR2 as YSYEKL. V was clipped by 6 bases and J by 4 bases; unmatched bases: 11. The CDR3 covers 15 residues. CDR3 protein: CASSSGTDHWYEQYF. The CDR3 bases are TGCGCCAGCAGTAGCGGGACGGACCATTGGTACGAGCAGTACTTC.

This clonotype occurred a few times. The gene calls are TRBV6-5 and TRBJ2-1; no clear D gene. The CDR3 has 16 residues. Trimming stripped 0 bases from V and 7 bases from J, with 16 bases between. The germline V gene encodes CDR1 MNHEY and CDR2 SVGAGI. Written as DNA, the CDR3 is TGTGCCAGCAGTTACTCGATAACTGGCCTAGGGAATGAGCAGTTCTTC. This gives the protein CASSYSITGLGNEQFF.